These 10 T cell receptor beta chains were sequenced from one sample in a study of cytotoxic CD8 clonotypes in ibrutinib-treated CLL. Assay: immunoSEQ multiplex PCR; the TCRdb copy retains only in-frame clones and omits some. Of around 130,000 clones in the sample, approximately 80% were seen once. This material consisted of PBMCs, taken after 24 months of ibrutinib treatment. The source of these receptors is a human donor with chronic lymphocytic leukemia.

V gene TRBV7-9 combines with J gene TRBJ2-1, with 8 nucleotides matching TRBD1. J lost 1 base, V lost 5 bases, and 7 bases had no gene match. This CDR3 region has 16 residues. Germline CDR1 and CDR2: SEHNR and FQNEAQ (reference sequence). CDR3 sequence (DNA): TGTGCCAGCAGCCCTGGCGGACAGGGTTCCTACAATGAGCAGTTCTTC. It yields the protein CASSPGGQGSYNEQFF. The whole variable domain, filled in from reference TRBV7-9 and TRBJ2-1, reads DTGVSQNPRHKITKRGQNVTFRCDPISEHNRLYWYRQTLGQGPEFLTYFQNEAQLEKSRLLSDRFSAERPKGSFSTLEIQRTEQGDSAMYLCASSPGGQGSYNEQFFGPGTRLTVL.

This chain joins TRBV7-9 and TRBJ2-7; D is ambiguous. The CDR3 is 14 amino acids. V was shortened by 1 base and J by 2 bases, with 9 bases between the two germline ends. Germline-derived CDR1 and CDR2 are SEHNR and FQNEAQ (reference sequence). This chain's CDR3 is CASSLVAATYEQYF. In nucleotides, the CDR3 is TGTGCCAGCAGCTTAGTCGCCGCAACCTACGAGCAGTACTTC.

The chain employs TRBV10-3 and TRBJ1-5; TRBD1 is a possible D gene (6 bases). This CDR3 is 16 amino acids long. Germline V CDR1 and CDR2: ENHRY, SYGVKD. V gave up 3 bases and J gave up 5 bases, with 17 bases separating them. CDR3 in DNA: TGTGCCATCAGTGACCGGGATGGGGGGCTGGATCAGCCCCAGCATTTT. This encodes CAISDRDGGLDQPQHF.

This clone was seen once. V is TRBV28 and J is TRBJ2-1; TRBD2 aligns across 10 bases. This CDR3 contains 15 residues. V trimming: 5 bases; J trimming: 9 bases; junction bases outside the gene matches: 10. Germline V gives CDR1 MDHEN, CDR2 SYDVKM. In DNA, the CDR3 is TGTGCCAGCAGTCCCGTCGCCCTAGCGGGGGTTGAGCAGTTCTTC. Translating it yields CASSPVALAGVEQFF.

This clone was recorded a few times. This chain uses TRBV7-9 with TRBJ2-5; D unresolved. CDR3 size: 13 residues. Per the germline V gene, CDR1 is SEHNR and CDR2 is FQNEAQ (reference sequence). Trimming stripped 8 bases from V and 2 bases from J, with 12 bases between. The CDR3 spells CASDSTSQETQYF. The CDR3 DNA is TGTGCCAGCGATTCGACTTCACAAGAGACCCAGTACTTC.

The gene calls are TRBV7-3 and TRBJ2-3; 7 bases are a match to TRBD2. Germline CDR1 is SGHTA and CDR2 is FQGTGA. The CDR3 covers 15 residues. J lost 5 bases, V lost 5 bases, and 10 bases had no gene match. Here the CDR3 reads CASSPQPGGEDTQYF. Here the CDR3 DNA reads TGTGCCAGCAGCCCCCAGCCGGGGGGTGAAGATACGCAGTATTTT.

This clone has a handful of counts. V and J are TRBV15 and TRBJ2-7, with D perhaps TRBD1 or TRBD2 (5 bases each). The CDR3 sequence is 15 residues long. Germline values: CDR1 LNHNV, CDR2 YYDKDF (reference sequence). Trimming pared 5 bases from V and 3 bases from J, leaving 17 bases between. CDR3 in DNA: TGTGCCACCAGCCCCGTACGGGGCCTCAACTACGAGCAGTACTTC. Protein product: CATSPVRGLNYEQYF.

The gene calls are TRBV6-5 and TRBJ1-6; D is possibly TRBD1 (5 bases). Germline V lookup: CDR1 MNHEY, CDR2 SVGAGI. The V gene lost 5 bases and the J gene lost 4 bases, with 9 bases spanning the gap. CDR3 length equals 14 residues. The CDR3, as DNA: TGTGCCAGCAGTCCGGACATTTATAATTCACCCCTCCACTTT. This sequence encodes CASSPDIYNSPLHF.

The chain is built from TRBV5-8 and TRBJ1-1, with D unclear. The CDR3 is made up of 14 amino acids. Germline V CDR1 and CDR2: SGHTS, YDEGEE. Trimming removed 1 base from V and 6 bases from J, with 13 bases in between. The CDR3 DNA reads as TGTGCCAGCAGCTTGTCGGGAAGAGGATCTGAAGCTTTCTTT. This codes for CASSLSGRGSEAFF.

This clone was seen a few times. This chain connects TRBV30 to TRBJ1-2, with unresolved D. This CDR3 spans 12 amino acids. With 0 bases removed from V and 4 bases from J, the gap between germline ends came to 6 bases. Germline V gene lookup returns CDR1 GTSNPN and CDR2 SVGIG (reference sequence). The CDR3: CAWSVIGYGYTF. The CDR3 DNA reads as TGTGCCTGGAGTGTAATTGGCTATGGCTACACCTTC.